This paragraph reports one TCR beta chain. Primed by a sample-barcoded 5' primer and a J-beta primer mix, a second PCR proceeded for roughly 6 to 12 cycles. TCRdb re-called the 5' RACE reads through MiXCR, storing one row per CDR3 protein. The sample comprises roughly 680,000 distinct CDR3 sequences, around half of which are singletons, and roughly 30% rests with the top ten. This specimen belongs to a study of blood T cells in healthy people across ages. The V end was cut by 4 bases, the J end by 6 bases, with 20 bases between. The CDR3 runs 16 residues. From germline, CDR1 is SGHRS and CDR2 YFSETQ. At least 5.5 micrograms of total RNA were extracted per sample.

This receptor was obtained from a woman aged 60-75 years in good health. The sequenced sample was blood. The V call is TRBV5-1, the J call TRBJ2-1, with a weak D call TRBD1 (6 bases). The CDR3 DNA reads as TGCGCCAGCAGCCTGAGCGCCCGGACAGCGACCAATGAGCAGTTCTTC. Its protein product is CASSLSARTATNEQFF.